Given below is one T cell receptor (beta chain) in context. Which cohort a participant joined came from the clinical history participants gave. In the source study's methods: Reference gene primers were amplified, and this amplification served to estimate nucleated cell counts. Repertoires were generated with immunoSEQ multiplex PCR, while TCRdb's copy carries only in-frame clones and drops some. Clonal size and the V and J genes are those of that table, whereas D and trimming came from the DNA. The sample includes 200,000 to 250,000 clones, approximately 87% of them seen just once. The data were taken from a study of blood T cell repertoires in COVID-19. This sequence was found in a woman aged 45-60 years in a cohort exposed to, infected with or recovered from COVID-19 (not recorded which). Source material: PBMCs or T cells enriched from blood (not recorded which).

The CDR3 DNA follows: TGTGCCAGCAGCCCAGGCGGGTCTGGGGCCAACGTCCTGACTTTC. Its protein product is CASSPGGSGANVLTF. J is TRBJ2-6 and V is TRBV7-3, with a weak D call TRBD2 (5 bases). This CDR3 has 15 residues. The germline V gene encodes CDR1 SGHTA and CDR2 FQGTGA. V was shortened by 5 bases and J by 1 base, with 9 bases between the two germline ends.